The rows below give T cell receptor beta chains drawn from one sample of a study of T-cell reconstitution after alpha-beta-depleted transplantation in children. From the PCR reads, TCRdb called clonotypes with MiXCR, one entry per CDR3 protein. This table has approximately 210,000 distinct CDR3 sequences, approximately 15% appearing once. The sample in question was PBMCs from the stem cell graft donor, obtained from the stem cell graft. These receptors were taken from a human donor who donated a stem cell graft to a child with acute lymphoblastic leukemia. The CDR3 runs from the conserved cysteine through the conserved F or W. Each record gives: J gene, V gene, CDR3 protein.

>TRBJ2-3|TRBV20-1
CSASPASGRIDTQYF
>TRBJ2-7|TRBV7-6
CASSLRGNSLYEQYF
>TRBJ1-2|TRBV5-1
CASSREPPGQDNYGYTF
>TRBJ1-5|TRBV12-3/TRBV12-4
CASSSGQGNNQPQHF
>TRBJ2-3|TRBV4-1
CASSQVHYGTGGTDTQYF
>TRBJ2-5|TRBV20-1
CSARFIGQETQYF
>TRBJ1-3|TRBV10-2
CASSESTGSGNTIYF
>TRBJ2-3|TRBV29-1
CSVDETGSLADTQYF
>TRBJ2-2|TRBV11-3
CASSSGTSGMNTGELFF
>TRBJ1-1|TRBV4-1
CASSQGLWDLNTEAFF
>TRBJ2-3|TRBV9
CASSPGASGRTDTQYF
>TRBJ2-5|TRBV7-6
CASSIKARGQETQYF
>TRBJ2-3|TRBV7-9
CASRATGERQRTDTQYF
>TRBJ2-3|TRBV4-1
CASSPGRASGRTDTQYF
>TRBJ1-5|TRBV20-1
CSAIVQGARSNQPQHF
>TRBJ2-1|TRBV27
CASSSGLAEYNEQFF
>TRBJ2-1|TRBV20-1
CSAETSGAPGAYEQFF
>TRBJ2-7|TRBV12-3/TRBV12-4
CASSTSAYEQYF
>TRBJ2-1|TRBV24-1
CATSDTTGGNEQFF
>TRBJ1-1|TRBV5-1
CASSPYGTFDTEAFF
>TRBJ1-2|TRBV29-1
CSVEDPGLGYGYTF
>TRBJ2-1|TRBV18
CASSRRLAGGSSYNEQFF
>TRBJ2-1|TRBV29-1
CSVEDRGEGYNEQFF
>TRBJ1-2|TRBV5-1
CASSLTQTENYGYTF
>TRBJ2-3|TRBV7-9
CASSLRTNTDTQYF
>TRBJ2-3|TRBV9
CASSVGGLAMTDTQYF
>TRBJ1-1|TRBV6-5
CASRGPNMNAEAFF
>TRBJ2-2|TRBV6-6
CASGREELFF
>TRBJ2-1|TRBV5-1
CASSEVNEQFF
>TRBJ1-3|TRBV10-3
CAISMTGGAGNTIYF
>TRBJ2-2|TRBV5-1
CASSSPGSGELFF
>TRBJ2-1|TRBV12-3/TRBV12-4
CASSLVSGTGSEQFF
>TRBJ2-5|TRBV24-1
CATSDSNQETQYF
>TRBJ1-2|TRBV5-1
CASSFGQGGEYGCTF
>TRBJ2-5|TRBV12-3/TRBV12-4
CASSPDRGMWQETQYF
>TRBJ2-2|TRBV28
CASSLNYRGLGTGELFF
>TRBJ2-1|TRBV5-5
CASSFRNEQFF
>TRBJ1-1|TRBV6-1
CASSPHGNTEAFF
>TRBJ1-2|TRBV4-1
CASSQDLERGYRGYTF
>TRBJ2-2|TRBV27
CARLFQGLNTGELFF
>TRBJ2-1|TRBV5-1
CASSPLTSGLPRSPQFF
>TRBJ2-7|TRBV12-3/TRBV12-4
CASSGSGRFVYEQYF
>TRBJ2-1|TRBV29-1
CSVEGLAGHNEQFF
>TRBJ1-1|TRBV5-1
CASSLRGSMNTEAFF
>TRBJ1-4|TRBV7-6
CASSLPGQGEKLFF
>TRBJ2-2|TRBV5-1
CASSLEGQGAGELFF
>TRBJ1-1|TRBV6-5
CASSYEGGTFEAFF
>TRBJ2-7|TRBV11-2
CASSTGQGGYEQYF
>TRBJ2-1|TRBV5-1
CASSLMPPSAGLNEQFF
>TRBJ1-2|TRBV29-1
CSVVSWSGYTF
>TRBJ1-1|TRBV10-2
CASRRPGGSTEAFF
>TRBJ2-1|TRBV6-5
CASSYGQGNEQFF
>TRBJ2-7|TRBV2
CASRTGTFYEQYF
>TRBJ1-2|TRBV20-1
CSARTGGAGGYGYTF